Each of the 26 T cell receptor beta chains below was sequenced from the same sample in a study of blood T cell repertoires in COVID-19. Sequenced by immunoSEQ multiplex PCR; TCRdb stores in-frame clones only, minus some. This table has about 130,000 clones, roughly 83% appearing once. The material sequenced was peripheral blood. The receptors stem from a woman aged 25 to 39 who had recovered from COVID-19.

The chain couples TRBV5-1 to TRBJ2-1, with D tentatively TRBD2 (6 bases). From germline, CDR1 is SGHRS and CDR2 YFSETQ. Trimming removed 2 bases at V and 0 bases at J, with 12 bases between. This CDR3 spans 16 amino acids. The CDR3 coding sequence is TGCGCCAGCAGCTTTGCGGGGCCGAGCTCCTACAATGAGCAGTTCTTC. Its protein is CASSFAGPSSYNEQFF.

The genes are TRBV5-1 and TRBJ2-2; D possibly corresponds to TRBD2 (6 bases). The CDR3 is 15 residues long. V lost 4 bases, J lost 7 bases, and 17 bases lay in between. Germline V gene data show CDR1 as SGHRS and CDR2 as YFSETQ. For the CDR3, the DNA is TGCGCCAGCAGCCCGGACGAGCGGGTGAACGGGGAGCTGTTTTTT. Amino acid sequence: CASSPDERVNGELFF.

The chain uses TRBV18 and TRBJ2-3; 12 nucleotides match TRBD2. V lost 2 bases, J lost 2 bases, and 8 bases stayed unmatched. Germline CDR1 and CDR2: KGHSH and LQKENI. The CDR3 extends over 18 amino acids. In DNA form, the CDR3 reads TGTGCCAGCTCACCAGCCGGGACTAGCGGGTTATTCACAGATACGCAGTATTTT. Its protein is CASSPAGTSGLFTDTQYF.

The rearrangement joins TRBV2 to TRBJ2-1; D perhaps matches TRBD1 (6 bases). V was pared by 0 bases and J by 3 bases, with 15 bases between. The germline V gene has CDR1 SNHLY and CDR2 FYNNEI. The CDR3 runs to 17 residues. The CDR3 DNA sequence: TGTGCCAGCAGTGAAGCTAACTACGGGACACACTACAATGAGCAGTTCTTC. This translates into CASSEANYGTHYNEQFF.

V is TRBV12-3 or TRBV12-4 and J is TRBJ2-7, with D possibly TRBD1 on 7 matching bases. The CDR3 runs to 13 residues. Trimming removed 5 bases at V and 6 bases at J, with 14 bases between. As DNA, the CDR3 is TGTGCCAGCAGTCCAAGACAGGGAGGCGAGCAGTACTTC. Translated, it gives CASSPRQGGEQYF.

V is TRBV7-3 and J is TRBJ2-2, with 10 nucleotides matching TRBD2. The germline V gene has CDR1 SGHTA and CDR2 FQGTGA. V was clipped by 5 bases and J by 4 bases; unmatched bases: 16. This CDR3 region has 19 residues. In nucleotides, the CDR3 is TGTGCCAGCAGCCTGGCGGGCGAGCGGGAGGGTTCCCCCACCGGGGAGCTGTTTTTT. As protein: CASSLAGEREGSPTGELFF.

The chain couples TRBV27 to TRBJ2-2; TRBD2 is a possible D gene (6 bases). Germline CDR1 and CDR2: MNHEY and SMNVEV (reference sequence). The CDR3 totals 14 residues. The V and J ends lost 5 bases and 2 bases respectively, with 9 bases between them. The CDR3 loop is CASSPGLNTGELFF. CDR3 bases: TGTGCCAGCAGTCCCGGACTAAACACCGGGGAGCTGTTTTTT.

The rearrangement links TRBV5-6 to TRBJ2-3, with 8 bases identical to TRBD1. CDR3 length equals 14 residues. Germline CDR1 SGHDT, CDR2 YYEEEE. The V segment lost 2 bases and the J segment 4 bases; nucleotides outside the gene matches: 3. CDR3 region: CASSFGQGADTQYF. The CDR3 DNA reads as TGTGCCAGCAGCTTCGGACAGGGAGCAGATACGCAGTATTTT.

In this sample, this clone turned up a few times. The rearrangement uses TRBV4-1 and TRBJ2-3, with D possibly being TRBD2 (6 bases). This CDR3 is 15 amino acids long. The ends were cut back, 0 bases at V and 6 bases at J, with 13 bases in the middle. The germline gives CDR1 MGHRA, CDR2 YSYEKL. The CDR3 DNA is TGCGCCAGCAGCCAAGAAGGAGCCCGGGGGGATACGCAGTATTTT. Its protein product is CASSQEGARGDTQYF.

This chain links TRBV24-1 with TRBJ1-2, with a tentative D call TRBD1 (5 bases). The V end lost 10 bases, the J end lost 2 bases, and 13 bases lay between the germline ends. Germline lookup yields CDR1 KGHDR and CDR2 SFDVKD. The CDR3 is made up of 13 amino acids. The CDR3 is CATNLQVNYGYTF. CDR3 bases: TGTGCCACGAACTTACAGGTGAACTATGGCTACACCTTC.

The V and J genes are TRBV2 and TRBJ2-7; tentative D call: TRBD1 (5 bases). The V and J ends lost 7 bases and 0 bases respectively, with 13 bases between them. Germline values: CDR1 SNHLY, CDR2 FYNNEI. The CDR3 is 14 amino acids. CDR3 amino acids: CASMGQGSSYEQYF. CDR3 sequence (DNA): TGTGCCAGCATGGGGCAGGGAAGCTCCTACGAGCAGTACTTC. The complete variable domain, with remaining parts taken from reference TRBV2 and TRBJ2-7, reads EPEVTQTPSHQVTQMGQEVILRCVPISNHLYFYWYRQILGQKVEFLVSFYNNEISEKSEIFDDQFSVERPDGSNFTLKIRSTKLEDSAMYFCASMGQGSSYEQYFGPGTRLTVT.

The V gene is TRBV30, the J gene TRBJ2-5; no definite D call. Germline V lookup: CDR1 GTSNPN, CDR2 SVGIG (reference sequence). This CDR3 is 13 amino acids long. Trimming left V 0 bases short and J 4 bases short, with 9 bases between. CDR3 nucleotides: TGTGCCTGGAGTGTACGTGAGAGAGAGACCCAGTACTTC. It encodes CAWSVRERETQYF.

This clone was observed once. The chain carries TRBV12-3 or TRBV12-4 and TRBJ1-3; D uncertain. This CDR3 is built from 13 residues. V was pared by 3 bases and J by 0 bases, with 3 bases between. The CDR3 bases are TGTGCCAGCAGTTTGGCCTCTGGAAACACCATATATTTT. Translated: CASSLASGNTIYF.

This chain links TRBV11-2 with TRBJ1-2; 7 bases agree with TRBD1. There are 12 residues in the CDR3. CDR1 SGHAT and CDR2 FQNNGV come from the germline V gene. The ends lost 5 bases at V and 4 bases at J; junction bases unmatched: 1. The CDR3, as DNA: TGTGCCAGCAGCGACAGGGTCTATGGCTACACCTTC. It translates to CASSDRVYGYTF.

The V and J genes are TRBV29-1 and TRBJ1-1, with 8 bases that match TRBD1. V shed 7 bases, J shed 1 base, and the junction held 8 bases outside the gene matches. Germline CDR1 SQVTM, CDR2 ANQGSEA. This CDR3 has 14 residues. The CDR3 region has the DNA TGCAGCGCCTCACAGGGGGGCCCGAACACTGAAGCTTTCTTT. Protein product: CSASQGGPNTEAFF.

V is TRBV30 and J is TRBJ1-4; D is undetermined. The V and J ends lost 3 bases and 3 bases respectively, with 11 bases between them. The V gene's germline CDR1 is GTSNPN and CDR2 SVGIG (reference sequence). The CDR3 is 14 residues long. CDR3 sequence reads: CAWSLEASNEKLFF. CDR3 bases: TGTGCCTGGAGCCTAGAAGCCTCTAATGAAAAACTGTTTTTT.

J is TRBJ2-3 and V is TRBV2; D ambiguous. This CDR3 is built from 13 residues. CDR1 SNHLY and CDR2 FYNNEI come from the germline V gene. V lost 1 base and J lost 6, with 8 bases in between. DNA for the CDR3: TGTGCCAGCAGTGAAGACGGGTGGGATACGCAGTATTTT. Translated: CASSEDGWDTQYF. Drawing the rest from reference TRBV2 and TRBJ2-3, the complete variable domain is EPEVTQTPSHQVTQMGQEVILRCVPISNHLYFYWYRQILGQKVEFLVSFYNNEISEKSEIFDDQFSVERPDGSNFTLKIRSTKLEDSAMYFCASSEDGWDTQYFGPGTRLTVL.

The chain is built from TRBV19 and TRBJ1-1, with D hard to call. CDR3 length: 13 residues. From germline, CDR1 is LNHDA and CDR2 SQIVND (reference sequence). V was trimmed by 5 bases and J by 1 base, leaving 8 bases between them. The CDR3 DNA reads as TGTGCCAGTAGTCCCAGTAAGAACACTGAAGCTTTCTTT. Translation gives CASSPSKNTEAFF.

This clone was found a few times. This CDR3 reads CASSTDRVEGELFF. The CDR3 DNA sequence: TGTGCCAGCAGCACTGACAGGGTCGAAGGGGAGCTGTTTTTT. This chain links TRBV5-6 with TRBJ2-2, with 7 nucleotides matching TRBD1. The CDR3 consists of 14 residues. Trimming cost V 4 bases and J 8 bases; bases outside gene matches: 8. Germline V lookup: CDR1 SGHDT, CDR2 YYEEEE.

This chain joins TRBV6-5 and TRBJ2-7; 12 bases agree with TRBD2. The V segment lost 6 bases and the J segment 2 bases; nucleotides outside the gene matches: 5. The CDR3 length is 15 residues. The germline CDR1 and CDR2 sequences are MNHEY and SVGAGI. The CDR3 loop is CASREASGGAYEQYF. The CDR3 region has the DNA TGTGCCAGCAGAGAGGCTAGCGGGGGGGCCTACGAGCAGTACTTC.

The rearrangement joins TRBV2 to TRBJ1-2; tentatively, D is TRBD1 (5 bases). The CDR3 is 13 residues long. CDR1 and CDR2 from the germline V gene are SNHLY and FYNNEI. V lost 4 bases and J 0 bases, leaving 6 bases between the germline ends. The CDR3 nucleotides are TGTGCCAGCAGTGTAGGGGCTAACTATGGCTACACCTTC. This translates into CASSVGANYGYTF.

This clone has a single count. The chain combines TRBV3-1 (or the pseudogene TRBV3-2) with TRBJ2-1; 9 positions agree with TRBD2. Trimming cost V 1 base and J 6 bases; bases outside gene matches: 7. This CDR3 has 16 amino acids. From germline, CDR1 is LGHDT and CDR2 YNNKEL (reference sequence). The CDR3 sequence is CASSQVGGGAPNEQFF. The CDR3 bases are TGTGCCAGCAGCCAAGTGGGCGGGGGGGCCCCCAATGAGCAGTTCTTC.

The genes are TRBV27 and TRBJ2-7, with TRBD2 as a possible D gene (6 bases). Germline assignment: CDR1 MNHEY and CDR2 SMNVEV (reference sequence). Trimming pared 5 bases from V and 7 bases from J, leaving 9 bases between. CDR3 length equals 11 residues. CDR3 nucleotide sequence: TGTGCCAGCAGTCTTGGAGGGGAGCAGTACTTC. Translating it yields CASSLGGEQYF.

The chain uses TRBV3-1 (or the pseudogene TRBV3-2) and TRBJ2-3, with 11 positions matching TRBD2. V shed 1 base and J 1 base; nucleotides not matched to a gene: 13. CDR3 size: 20 residues. Germline V gene data show CDR1 as LGHDT and CDR2 as YNNKEL (reference sequence). The CDR3 loop is CASSQGLAGGTYLGTDTQYF. Written as DNA, the CDR3 is TGTGCCAGCAGCCAAGGGCTAGCGGGAGGTACCTACTTGGGCACAGATACGCAGTATTTT.

The chain couples TRBV18 to TRBJ2-5; a weak D match, TRBD2 (5 bases). The CDR3 runs to 14 residues. The V end lost 0 bases, the J end lost 5 bases, and 10 bases lay between the germline ends. In germline, CDR1 is KGHSH, CDR2 LQKENI. The CDR3 DNA sequence: TGTGCCAGCTCACCACCGGGAGTCCGGGAGACCCAGTACTTC. Translated, it gives CASSPPGVRETQYF.

The chain employs TRBV5-5 and TRBJ2-2; 10 bases are shared with TRBD1. The CDR3 is 16 residues long. Germline trimming cut 4 bases from V and 6 bases from J; bases unmatched to any gene: 9. Germline-derived CDR1 and CDR2 are SGHKS and YYEKEE (reference sequence). The CDR3 sequence is CASSRTTGGASGELFF. CDR3 DNA: TGTGCCAGCAGCCGCACGACAGGGGGCGCGTCCGGGGAGCTGTTTTTT.